The rows below give T cell receptor beta chains drawn from one sample of a study of T cells after yellow fever vaccination. TCRdb independently ran MiXCR on the 5' RACE reads; one entry per CDR3 protein. The sample includes 200,000 to 300,000 distinct CDR3 sequences, 10% to 15% of them seen just once. Sample: CD4+ T cells sorted from PBMCs, taken 45 days after the yellow fever booster vaccination. The receptors were gathered from a man younger than 45 who received the YFV17D yellow fever vaccine. CDR3s leave out the opening cysteine and the closing phenylalanine or tryptophan. The D gene is left open where the match is weak.

TRBJ1-2 | TRBV7-2 | NA | ASSPNTVRLNYGYT
TRBJ2-3 | TRBV24-1 | NA | ATSDLPTTDTQY
TRBJ2-1 | TRBV12-3/TRBV12-4 | NA | ASNNRESYNEQF
TRBJ2-3 | TRBV5-1 | NA | ASSLARVVLPTDTQY
TRBJ2-3 | TRBV29-1 | NA | SATRGGSSSTDTQY
TRBJ2-3 | TRBV12-3/TRBV12-4 | NA | ASSLLAPSTDTQY
TRBJ2-3 | TRBV7-2 | NA | ASSEPPTDTQY
TRBJ2-1 | TRBV10-1 | NA | ASDKSAHHNEQF
TRBJ2-1 | TRBV29-1 | NA | SVGRSNNEQF
TRBJ2-1 | TRBV29-1 | NA | SGGHDSYNEQF
TRBJ1-6 | TRBV28 | NA | ASSLSDRPSSPLH
TRBJ1-2 | TRBV7-2 | TRBD1 | ASSFQGGTGGGYGYT
TRBJ2-3 | TRBV20-1 | NA | SASFPDTQY
TRBJ2-5 | TRBV28 | NA | ASRKQETQY
TRBJ2-3 | TRBV27 | NA | ASSHASTDTQY
TRBJ1-2 | TRBV5-1 | NA | ASSEGHSNYGYT
TRBJ2-3 | TRBV6-5 | NA | ASSYGGVYTDTQY
TRBJ1-5 | TRBV4-3 | NA | ASSQEWGDQPQH
TRBJ2-3 | TRBV7-9 | NA | ASSSGPGTSFGDTQY
TRBJ2-2 | TRBV2 | NA | ASSVQGNTGELF
TRBJ1-4 | TRBV11-2 | NA | ASSLEAAGEKLF
TRBJ1-5 | TRBV4-2 | TRBD1 | ASSQEDREIYQPQH
TRBJ2-1 | TRBV3-1 | TRBD2 | ASSQVEGGTRF
TRBJ2-1 | TRBV7-9 | NA | ASTSSGSNEQF
TRBJ2-3 | TRBV5-1 | TRBD2 | ASSPGLAGPGTDTQY
TRBJ2-6 | TRBV4-3 | NA | ASSQGWLGANVLT
TRBJ2-7 | TRBV5-1 | TRBD1 | ASSARTGASYEQY
TRBJ2-7 | TRBV7-2 | NA | ASSLRRGNTYEQY
TRBJ2-3 | TRBV13 | NA | ASSLTAERTDTQY
TRBJ2-1 | TRBV20-1 | TRBD2 | SATRGGGSSEQF
TRBJ2-7 | TRBV19 | TRBD1 | ASSGNRGNYVEQY
TRBJ1-5 | TRBV7-9 | NA | ASRGTGHYQPQH
TRBJ2-4 | TRBV5-1 | NA | ASSLAGPAKNIQY
TRBJ1-1 | TRBV5-5 | NA | ASTLVRGILSTEAF
TRBJ2-3 | TRBV7-3 | NA | ASSLRGLSLSTDTQY
TRBJ2-7 | TRBV3-1 | NA | ASTAKGEQY
TRBJ1-1 | TRBV2 | NA | ASSVGRTEAF
TRBJ2-7 | TRBV28 | TRBD1 | ASSSAGTGLYEQY
TRBJ2-2 | TRBV20-1 | NA | SARRWENTGELF